This TCR beta chain was captured by sequencing in a study of technical replicates of blood from several donors. Germline CDR1 is MNHEY and CDR2 is SVGAGI. This CDR3 has 14 amino acids. Deletions cut 6 bases from V and 11 bases from J, with 19 bases between. Produced via immunoSEQ multiplex PCR; TCRdb's table is partial and in-frame only. The sample carries about 82,000 clones, just under 95% recorded once. Sample: T cells isolated from PBMCs. This chain connects TRBV6-5 to TRBJ1-4; a possible D gene is TRBD1 (5 bases). The receptor comes from a human donor in good health. The CDR3 protein is CASSLAPGAGKLFF. The CDR3, as DNA: TGTGCCAGCAGCTTGGCACCCGGGGCGGGGAAACTGTTTTTT.